This T cell receptor (beta chain) originates from a study of naive and memory T cell subsets. Notes on the study in general: Over 95% of naive TCR sequences appeared only once after error correction, unlike memory subsets. TCR counts from RNA may reflect activation-linked expression changes.

CD8 T cells were positively selected from what remained after CD4 positive selection. The table lists this clonotype with many counts. The antigen remains undetermined. The CDR3 length is 14 residues. V was trimmed by 1 base and J by 5 bases, leaving 9 bases between them. CDR1 is MNHNS, CDR2 SASEGT, per germline. Both TRBC1 and TRBC2 were covered by a beta constant-region primer of two equimolar oligonucleotides. Ligated cDNA was amplified by four rounds of PCR with nested alpha and beta constant-region primers and SP2. In TCRdb, the UMI-ligation and nested PCR reads were re-called with MiXCR into one record per CDR3 protein. This sample has around 17,000 distinct CDR3 sequences, with roughly 8.7% found just once.

The source material was central memory CD8+ T cells from blood. The chain couples TRBV6-1 to TRBJ2-1, with no clear D. The TCR originated in a human donor in good health. CDR3 sequence reads: CASSEDPSNNEQFF. CDR3 coding DNA: TGTGCCAGCAGTGAAGATCCCAGCAACAATGAGCAGTTCTTC.